This T cell receptor (beta chain) was found in a study of T cell changes during pregnancy in multiple sclerosis. V was shortened by 0 bases and J by 0 bases, with 6 bases between the two germline ends. CDR3 size: 14 residues. Germline V CDR1 and CDR2: SGHNT, YENEEA. Assay used: immunoSEQ multiplex PCR; TCRdb lists only in-frame clones, some missing. The sample yields more than 90,000 clones, more than 85% seen once. This material consisted of peripheral blood, taken in the third trimester of pregnancy. This TCR came from a female donor with multiple sclerosis, enrolled in a pregnancy study. The chain has TRBV11-3 and TRBJ2-7, with D uncertain. Here the CDR3 DNA reads TGTGCCAGCAGCTTAGAACCGGGCTCCTACGAGCAGTACTTC. The encoded protein is CASSLEPGSYEQYF.